This T cell receptor (beta chain) was observed in a study of post-analysis software for immune sequencing data. In the case of this clonotype: Antigen unknown.

General study findings and limits: A handful of TRBV segments, including TRBV5-6, TRBV5-1 and TRBV20-1, were more frequent in patients than controls. In multiple sclerosis, normalized Chao1 diversity was significantly below that of controls.

Trimming cost V 4 bases and J 11 bases, with 17 bases left between them. CDR1 and CDR2 from the germline V gene are SGHVS and FQNEAQ. The CDR3 has 13 residues. Unique molecular identifiers were built into the TCR beta cDNA libraries. Once about 0.85 to 10 million T cells were used, hundreds of thousands of cDNA molecules resulted. TCRdb used MiXCR to reprocess the PCR reads, holding one entry per CDR3 protein. The profile shows 700,000 to 800,000 distinct CDR3 sequences, 25% to 30% of them singletons. Specimen: blood. The origin of this receptor is a girl aged 10 to 17 with multiple sclerosis. The chain combines TRBV7-8 with TRBJ1-1, with D maybe TRBD1 (6 bases). CDR3 nucleotides: TGTGCCAGCAGCTCCTCACGGGGCAGGGGTGCTTTCTTT. As protein: CASSSSRGRGAFF.